This T cell receptor (beta chain) was found in a study of blood T cell repertoires in COVID-19. Data came from immunoSEQ multiplex PCR; TCRdb stores just in-frame clones and leaves some out. The sample consists of more than 200,000 clones, about 88% of them appearing once. The count of this clone is one. The length of the CDR3 is 11 residues. Trimming stripped 9 bases from V and 6 bases from J, with 8 bases between. Germline V gene data show CDR1 as KGHDR and CDR2 as SFDVKD. Source material: peripheral blood. This sequence was found in a woman between 45 and 65 years old with COVID-19, enrolled during active disease. V and J are TRBV24-1 and TRBJ2-1; D may be TRBD1 (5 bases). The CDR3 bases are TGTGCCACCTTAGGGGCCAATGAGCAGTTCTTC. This codes for CATLGANEQFF.